These T cell receptor beta chains were read from a single sample in a study of hypomethylating agent response in myelodysplastic syndrome. This table comes from immunoSEQ multiplex PCR, and its TCRdb copy is limited to in-frame clones, with some not included. The sample has some 5,000 clones; approximately 82% are singletons. The specimen comprised bone marrow, sampled before or after starting hypomethylating agent treatment for myelodysplastic syndrome (not recorded which). The receptors originated from a human donor with myelodysplastic syndrome. Both conserved end residues are part of each CDR3. Fields, in order: CDR3 protein, CDR3 DNA, D gene, J gene, clone size, V gene. D genes are given only for firm matches. Some rows have no size entry. The others give once, few or many, or a class for an expanded clone.

CDR3: CASSSTGGGTQYF
DNA: TGTGCCAGCAGCTCGACAGGAGGAGGTACGCAGTATTTT
D: .
J: TRBJ2-3
size: few
V: TRBV7-6

CDR3: CASSLGAGGSDTQYF
DNA: TGTGCCAGCAGCTTAGGTGCGGGGGGTTCAGATACGCAGTATTTT
D: TRBD2
J: TRBJ2-3
size: .
V: TRBV7-7

CDR3: CASSVAKQGWNTGELFF
DNA: TGTGCCAGCAGCGTAGCTAAGCAGGGGTGGAACACCGGGGAGCTGTTTTTT
D: .
J: TRBJ2-2
size: .
V: TRBV9

CDR3: CASSLAVSSYNSPLHF
DNA: TGTGCCAGCAGCTTGGCAGTGAGCTCCTATAATTCACCCCTCCACTTT
D: .
J: TRBJ1-6
size: once
V: TRBV5-4

CDR3: CASTLRGEVGHTIYF
DNA: TGTGCCAGCACCTTGCGAGGGGAGGTCGGACACACCATATATTTT
D: .
J: TRBJ1-3
size: .
V: TRBV11-3

CDR3: CASSERDSISNQPQHF
DNA: TGTGCCAGCAGTGAGCGGGACAGTATCAGCAATCAGCCCCAGCATTTT
D: TRBD1
J: TRBJ1-5
size: .
V: TRBV2

CDR3: CASRVGTGGFEQFF
DNA: TGTGCCAGCAGGGTGGGGACAGGGGGTTTTGAGCAGTTCTTC
D: TRBD1
J: TRBJ2-1
size: .
V: TRBV7-2

CDR3: CARGGDRGGADEQYF
DNA: TGTGCCAGGGGGGGAGACAGGGGAGGCGCGGACGAGCAGTACTTC
D: TRBD1
J: TRBJ2-7
size: few
V: TRBV2

CDR3: CASSHAASGGHTQYF
DNA: TGTGCCAGTAGTCACGCGGCTAGCGGGGGACATACGCAGTATTTT
D: TRBD2
J: TRBJ2-3
size: .
V: TRBV19

CDR3: CASSPGWGQDTEAFF
DNA: TGTGCCAGCAGCCCAGGCTGGGGGCAAGACACTGAAGCTTTCTTT
D: .
J: TRBJ1-1
size: .
V: TRBV7-9

CDR3: CASSHGTRSMNTEAFF
DNA: TGCGCCAGCAGCCACGGCACGAGGTCAATGAACACTGAAGCTTTCTTT
D: .
J: TRBJ1-1
size: .
V: TRBV4-1